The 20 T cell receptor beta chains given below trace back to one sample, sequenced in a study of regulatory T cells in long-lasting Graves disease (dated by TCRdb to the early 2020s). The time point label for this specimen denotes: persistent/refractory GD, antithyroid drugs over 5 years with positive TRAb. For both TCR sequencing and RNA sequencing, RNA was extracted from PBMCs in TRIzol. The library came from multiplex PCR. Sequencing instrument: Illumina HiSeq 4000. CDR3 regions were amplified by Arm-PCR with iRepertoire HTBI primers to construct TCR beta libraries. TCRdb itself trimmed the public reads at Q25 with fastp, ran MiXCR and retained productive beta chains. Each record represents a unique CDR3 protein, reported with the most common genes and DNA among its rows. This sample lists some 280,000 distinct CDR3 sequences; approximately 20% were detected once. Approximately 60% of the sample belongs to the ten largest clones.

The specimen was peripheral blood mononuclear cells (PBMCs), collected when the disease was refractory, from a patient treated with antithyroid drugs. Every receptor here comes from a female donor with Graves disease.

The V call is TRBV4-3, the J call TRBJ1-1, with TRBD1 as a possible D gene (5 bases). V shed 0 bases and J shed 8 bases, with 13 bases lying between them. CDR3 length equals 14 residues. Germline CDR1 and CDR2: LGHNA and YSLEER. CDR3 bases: TGCGCCAGCAGCCAAGAGTTCACGGGGACGGAAGCTTTCTTT. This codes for CASSQEFTGTEAFF.

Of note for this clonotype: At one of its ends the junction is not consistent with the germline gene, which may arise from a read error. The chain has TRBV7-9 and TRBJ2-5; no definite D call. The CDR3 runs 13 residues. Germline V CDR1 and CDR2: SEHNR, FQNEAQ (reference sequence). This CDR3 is CASSWSLEEAQYF. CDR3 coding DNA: TGTGCCAGCAGCTGGTCCCTAGAAGAGGCCCAGTACTTC.

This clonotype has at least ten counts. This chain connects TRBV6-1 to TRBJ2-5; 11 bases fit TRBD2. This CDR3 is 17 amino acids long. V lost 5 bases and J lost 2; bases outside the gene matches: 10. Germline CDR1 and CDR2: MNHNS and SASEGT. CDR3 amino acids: CASSRHPGTSGQETQYF. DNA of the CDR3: TGTGCCAGCAGTCGACACCCGGGGACTAGCGGACAAGAGACCCAGTACTTC.

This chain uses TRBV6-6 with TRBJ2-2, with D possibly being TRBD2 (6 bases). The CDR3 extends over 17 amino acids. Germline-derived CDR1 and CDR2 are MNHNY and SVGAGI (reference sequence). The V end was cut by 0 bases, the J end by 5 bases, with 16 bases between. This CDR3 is CASSYSEGGGGTGELFF. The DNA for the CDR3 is TGTGCCAGCAGTTACTCGGAGGGTGGAGGAGGTACCGGGGAGCTGTTTTTT.

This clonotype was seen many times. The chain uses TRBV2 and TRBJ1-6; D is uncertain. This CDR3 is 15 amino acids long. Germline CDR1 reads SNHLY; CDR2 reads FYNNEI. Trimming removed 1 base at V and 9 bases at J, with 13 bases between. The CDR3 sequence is CASSEDGAGGSPLHF. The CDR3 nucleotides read TGTGCCAGCAGTGAAGATGGTGCCGGTGGTTCACCCCTCCACTTT.

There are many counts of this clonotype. Here the CDR3 reads CASSLINWDRGEGETQYF. DNA for the CDR3: TGTGCCAGCAGCTTAATTAATTGGGACAGGGGAGAAGGAGAGACCCAGTACTTC. This chain connects TRBV7-3 to TRBJ2-5, with 10 nucleotides matching TRBD1. The trim removed 1 base at V and 4 bases at J, leaving 12 bases unmatched. The CDR3 consists of 18 residues. Per the germline V gene, CDR1 is SGHTA and CDR2 is FQGTGA.

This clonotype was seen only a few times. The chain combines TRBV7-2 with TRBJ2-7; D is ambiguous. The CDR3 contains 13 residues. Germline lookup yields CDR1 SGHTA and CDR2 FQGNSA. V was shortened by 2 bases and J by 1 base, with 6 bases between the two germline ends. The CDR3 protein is CASSLTLSYEQYF. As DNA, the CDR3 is TGTGCCAGCAGCTTAACGTTGTCCTACGAGCAGTACTTC.

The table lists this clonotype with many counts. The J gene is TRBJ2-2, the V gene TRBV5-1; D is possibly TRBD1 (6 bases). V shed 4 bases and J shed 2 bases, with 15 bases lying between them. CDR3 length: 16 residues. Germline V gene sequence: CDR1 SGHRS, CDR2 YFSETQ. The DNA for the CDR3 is TGCGCCAGCAGCGCCGCAGGACAGTTAAACACCGGGGAGCTGTTTTTT. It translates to CASSAAGQLNTGELFF.

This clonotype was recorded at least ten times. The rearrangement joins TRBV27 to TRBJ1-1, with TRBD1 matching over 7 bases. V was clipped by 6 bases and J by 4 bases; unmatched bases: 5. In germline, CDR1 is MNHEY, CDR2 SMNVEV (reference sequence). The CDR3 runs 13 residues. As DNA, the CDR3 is TGTGCCAGCAGCGACCGGGACAGCACTGAAGCTTTCTTT. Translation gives CASSDRDSTEAFF.

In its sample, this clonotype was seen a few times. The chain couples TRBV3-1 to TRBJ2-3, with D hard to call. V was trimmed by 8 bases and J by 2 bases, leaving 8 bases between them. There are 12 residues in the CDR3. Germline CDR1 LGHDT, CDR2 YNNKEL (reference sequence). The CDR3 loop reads CASRGATDTQYF. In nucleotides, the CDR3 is TGTGCCAGCCGCGGAGCCACAGATACGCAGTATTTT.

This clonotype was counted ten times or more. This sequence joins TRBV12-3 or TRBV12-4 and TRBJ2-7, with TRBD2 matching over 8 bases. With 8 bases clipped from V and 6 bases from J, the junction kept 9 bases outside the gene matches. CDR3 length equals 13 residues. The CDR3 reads CASGLGAGGEQYF. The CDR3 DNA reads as TGTGCCAGCGGTCTTGGCGCGGGAGGCGAGCAGTACTTC.

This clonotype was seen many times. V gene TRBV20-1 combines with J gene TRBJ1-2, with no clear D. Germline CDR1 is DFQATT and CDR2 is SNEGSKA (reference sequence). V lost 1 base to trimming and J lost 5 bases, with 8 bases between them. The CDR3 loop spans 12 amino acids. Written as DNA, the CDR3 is TGCAGTGCTAGAGTCCCCGATTATGGCTACACCTTC. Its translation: CSARVPDYGYTF.

The CDR3: CASSLIPPSGRVEQYF. CDR3 DNA sequence: TGTGCCAGCAGCTTAATCCCTCCTAGCGGGAGAGTTGAGCAGTACTTC. The chain links TRBV7-9 to TRBJ2-7; TRBD2 matches at 10 bases. From germline, CDR1 is SEHNR and CDR2 FQNEAQ (reference sequence). Trimming at V came to 2 bases and at J to 7 bases, leaving 11 bases not matched to a gene. This CDR3 contains 16 residues.

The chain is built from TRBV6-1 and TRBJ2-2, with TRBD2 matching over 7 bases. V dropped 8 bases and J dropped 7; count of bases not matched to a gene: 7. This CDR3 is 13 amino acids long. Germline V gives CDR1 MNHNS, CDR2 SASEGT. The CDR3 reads CASESSGLGELFF. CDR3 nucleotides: TGTGCCAGCGAGTCTAGCGGTCTCGGGGAGCTGTTTTTT.

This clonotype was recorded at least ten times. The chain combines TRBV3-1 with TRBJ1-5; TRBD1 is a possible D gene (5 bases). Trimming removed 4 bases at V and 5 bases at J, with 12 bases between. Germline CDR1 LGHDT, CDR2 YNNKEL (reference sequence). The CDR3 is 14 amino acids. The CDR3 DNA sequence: TGTGCCAGCAGCCTTAAGGTGGGGGATCAGCCCCAGCATTTT. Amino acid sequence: CASSLKVGDQPQHF. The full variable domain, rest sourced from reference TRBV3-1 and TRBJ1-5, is DTAVSQTPKYLVTQMGNDKSIKCEQNLGHDTMYWYKQDSKKFLKIMFSYNNKELIINETVPNRFSPKSPDKAHLNLHINSLELGDSAVYFCASSLKVGDQPQHFGDGTRLSIL.

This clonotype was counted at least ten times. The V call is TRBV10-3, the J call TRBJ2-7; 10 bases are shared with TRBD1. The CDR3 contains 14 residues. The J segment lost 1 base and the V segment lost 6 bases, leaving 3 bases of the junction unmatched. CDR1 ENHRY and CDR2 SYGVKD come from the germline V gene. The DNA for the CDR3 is TGTGCCATCAGAGGGGACAGGGGATCCTACGAGCAGTACTTC. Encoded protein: CAIRGDRGSYEQYF.

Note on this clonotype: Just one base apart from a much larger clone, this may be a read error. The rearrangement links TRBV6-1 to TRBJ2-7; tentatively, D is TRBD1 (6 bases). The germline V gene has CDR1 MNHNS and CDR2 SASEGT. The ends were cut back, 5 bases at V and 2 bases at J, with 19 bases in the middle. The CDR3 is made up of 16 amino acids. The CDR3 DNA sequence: TGTGCCAGCAGTCTCCCTACGTGGACAGTGGCCTACGAGCAGTACTTC. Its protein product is CASSLPTWTVAYEQYF.

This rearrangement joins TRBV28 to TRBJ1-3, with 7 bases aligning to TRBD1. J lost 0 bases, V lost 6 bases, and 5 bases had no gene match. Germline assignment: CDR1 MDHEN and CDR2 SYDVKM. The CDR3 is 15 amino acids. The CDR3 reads CASSGDSPSGNTIYF. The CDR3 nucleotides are TGTGCCAGCAGCGGGGACAGCCCCTCTGGAAACACCATATATTTT. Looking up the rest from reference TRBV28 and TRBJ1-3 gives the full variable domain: DVKVTQSSRYLVKRTGEKVFLECVQDMDHENMFWYRQDPGLGLRLIYFSYDVKMKEKGDIPEGYSVSREKKERFSLILESASTNQTSMYLCASSGDSPSGNTIYFGEGSWLTVV.

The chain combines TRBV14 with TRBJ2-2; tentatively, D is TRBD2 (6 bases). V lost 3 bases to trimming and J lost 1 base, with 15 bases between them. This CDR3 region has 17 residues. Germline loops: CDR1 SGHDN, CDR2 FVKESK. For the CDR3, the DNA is TGTGCCAGCAGCCATAGACTAGACCACCTGAACACCGGGGAGCTGTTTTTT. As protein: CASSHRLDHLNTGELFF.

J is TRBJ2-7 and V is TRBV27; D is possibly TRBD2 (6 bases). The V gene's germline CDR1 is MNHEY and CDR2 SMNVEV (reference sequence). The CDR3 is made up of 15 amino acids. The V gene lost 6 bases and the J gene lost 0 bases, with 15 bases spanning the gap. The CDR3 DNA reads TGTGCCAGCAGCCTCACCGGGACTCTCTCCTACGAGCAGTACTTC. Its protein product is CASSLTGTLSYEQYF.